These 24 T cell receptor beta chains were sequenced from one sample in a study of blood T cell dynamics during melanoma immunotherapy. The time point: week 3, after first cycle of checkpoint inhibitor. Repertoires were generated with immunoSEQ multiplex PCR, while TCRdb's copy carries only in-frame clones and drops some. This sample yields approximately 6,000 clones, of which 80% are seen a single time; 33% belongs to the top ten. Sequences were derived from blood, sampled from a patient treated with checkpoint blockade. All receptors come from a human donor with melanoma.

The chain is built from TRBV29-1 and TRBJ2-1; possibly TRBD1 or TRBD2 for D (5 bases each). In germline, CDR1 is SQVTM, CDR2 ANQGSEA. There are 17 residues in the CDR3. Trimming took 4 bases from V and 5 from J, leaving 24 bases between them. CDR3 in amino acids: CSVAKLYGSDSDNEQFF. The CDR3 coding sequence is TGCAGCGTTGCAAAGTTGTACGGTAGCGACAGCGACAATGAGCAGTTCTTC.

The genes are TRBV2 and TRBJ1-1; 8 nucleotides line up with TRBD1. V was clipped by 6 bases and J by 5 bases; unmatched bases: 11. The CDR3 runs 15 residues. Germline lookup yields CDR1 SNHLY and CDR2 FYNNEI. The DNA for the CDR3 is TGTGCCAGCAGCCCCAGACAGGGGTCAGGTACTGAAGCTTTCTTT. Translating it yields CASSPRQGSGTEAFF. Supplemented by reference TRBV2 and TRBJ1-1, the full variable domain reads EPEVTQTPSHQVTQMGQEVILRCVPISNHLYFYWYRQILGQKVEFLVSFYNNEISEKSEIFDDQFSVERPDGSNFTLKIRSTKLEDSAMYFCASSPRQGSGTEAFFGQGTRLTVV.

This sequence joins TRBV11-2 and TRBJ2-1, with unresolved D. V lost 3 bases to trimming and J lost 8 bases, with 17 bases between them. The CDR3 is made up of 15 amino acids. CDR1 SGHAT and CDR2 FQNNGV come from the germline V gene. CDR3 sequence reads: CASSLSGVLSDEQFF. The CDR3 DNA reads as TGTGCCAGCAGCTTGAGTGGCGTTTTATCGGATGAGCAGTTCTTC.

The rearrangement links TRBV7-8 to TRBJ1-3; the match to TRBD1 covers 10 bases. V shed 4 bases, J shed 1 base, and the junction held 13 bases outside the gene matches. Germline assignment: CDR1 SGHVS and CDR2 FQNEAQ. The CDR3 has 19 residues. CDR3: CASSSPLMTGGKSGNTIYF. The CDR3 DNA sequence: TGTGCCAGCAGCTCGCCTCTGATGACAGGGGGCAAATCTGGAAACACCATATATTTT.

The table lists this clone with a few counts. The chain joins TRBV27 to TRBJ2-7; 7 bases match TRBD2. Trimming took 6 bases from V and 0 from J; bases not matched to a gene: 8. CDR1 and CDR2 (germline): MNHEY, SMNVEV (reference sequence). The CDR3 has 15 residues. CDR3 amino acids: CASRLGGRASYEQYF. The CDR3, as DNA: TGTGCCAGCAGACTAGGAGGGAGGGCCTCCTACGAGCAGTACTTC.

CDR3 region: CASRRGAQGLTEAFF. The CDR3 bases are TGTGCCAGCAGGCGAGGGGCGCAGGGACTCACTGAAGCTTTCTTT. The rearrangement uses TRBV2 and TRBJ1-1; possible D gene TRBD1, 5 bases. Germline V gene data show CDR1 as SNHLY and CDR2 as FYNNEI. V lost 6 bases and J lost 4, with 18 bases in between. The CDR3 consists of 15 residues.

The CDR3 protein is CASSSHSTSNYGYTF. The CDR3 nucleotides are TGTGCCAGCAGCTCGCACAGCACCTCTAACTATGGCTACACCTTC. This chain joins TRBV11-2 and TRBJ1-2; D call uncertain. V was cut by 4 bases and J by 0 bases, with 12 bases left in between. The CDR3 extends over 15 amino acids. CDR1 and CDR2 (germline): SGHAT, FQNNGV.

The V call is TRBV25-1, the J call TRBJ2-5, with a weak D call TRBD2 (6 bases). V lost 5 bases and J 0 bases, leaving 13 bases between the germline ends. Germline-derived CDR1 and CDR2 are MGHDK and SYGVNS. The CDR3 spans 15 residues. As DNA, the CDR3 is TGTGCCAGCAGTCAAATGGGGGGATACCAAGAGACCCAGTACTTC. It specifies CASSQMGGYQETQYF.

This rearrangement joins TRBV6-5 to TRBJ2-3; D is ambiguous. V was clipped by 5 bases and J by 0 bases, with 6 bases between them. This CDR3 has 13 residues. The germline CDR1 and CDR2 sequences are MNHEY and SVGAGI. CDR3 sequence: CASSTKSTDTQYF. CDR3 DNA: TGTGCCAGCAGTACTAAGAGCACAGATACGCAGTATTTT.

This clone was observed a single time. The chain carries TRBV7-8 and TRBJ1-3, with 7 bases lining up with TRBD1. Germline V gene lookup returns CDR1 SGHVS and CDR2 FQNEAQ. The CDR3 contains 14 residues. With V trimmed by 4 bases and J by 3 bases, 3 bases remained unmatched. DNA for the CDR3: TGTGCCAGCAGCTCGACAGGGCTTGGAAACACCATATATTTT. Its translation: CASSSTGLGNTIYF.

The chain couples TRBV6-1 to TRBJ2-1; 7 nucleotides line up with TRBD1. This CDR3 has 13 amino acids. Germline values: CDR1 MNHNS, CDR2 SASEGT. V shed 7 bases, J shed 3 bases, and the junction held 3 bases outside the gene matches. Written as DNA, the CDR3 is TGTGCCAGCACTGGGGACAGCTACAATGAGCAGTTCTTC. Amino acids: CASTGDSYNEQFF.

This chain joins TRBV4-1 and TRBJ2-3; possibly TRBD1 for D (6 bases). This CDR3 is 16 amino acids long. In germline, CDR1 is MGHRA, CDR2 YSYEKL. Trimming took off 4 bases at V and 2 bases at J, with 16 bases between the two ends. CDR3 loop: CASSPTYGQLTDTQYF. CDR3 DNA sequence: TGCGCCAGCAGCCCCACGTACGGACAGCTCACAGATACGCAGTATTTT.

The rearrangement uses TRBV6-1 and TRBJ2-1; maybe TRBD1 (6 bases). The germline V gene encodes CDR1 MNHNS and CDR2 SASEGT. The CDR3 covers 15 residues. Trimming took off 2 bases at V and 0 bases at J, with 8 bases between the two ends. The CDR3 reads CASSEQGPSYNEQFF. Here the CDR3 DNA reads TGTGCCAGCAGTGAACAGGGGCCCTCCTACAATGAGCAGTTCTTC.

The J gene is TRBJ1-2, the V gene TRBV7-2; no definite D call. V lost 1 base, J lost 0 bases, and 15 bases lay in between. Germline V gene data show CDR1 as SGHTA and CDR2 as FQGNSA. The length of the CDR3 is 17 residues. CDR3 nucleotides: TGTGCCAGCAGCTTAGATCGGGAACAGAGAGCTAACTATGGCTACACCTTC. It yields the protein CASSLDREQRANYGYTF.

The V gene is TRBV18, the J gene TRBJ2-1; unclear D gene. Germline V gene sequence: CDR1 KGHSH, CDR2 LQKENI. The CDR3 runs 16 residues. Trimming cost V 3 bases and J 2 bases, with 14 bases left between them. CDR3: CASSPEPTGPYNEQFF. CDR3 coding DNA: TGTGCCAGCTCACCGGAACCAACCGGGCCCTACAATGAGCAGTTCTTC.

The chain uses TRBV6-5 and TRBJ1-1; tentatively, D is TRBD1 (5 bases). The CDR3 is 15 residues long. Germline V gene lookup returns CDR1 MNHEY and CDR2 SVGAGI. Deletions cut 5 bases from V and 0 bases from J, with 13 bases between. CDR3 sequence reads: CASSPGGVMNTEAFF. DNA for the CDR3: TGTGCCAGCAGTCCCGGGGGGGTCATGAACACTGAAGCTTTCTTT.

The chain combines TRBV5-1 with TRBJ2-5, with D perhaps matching TRBD2 (6 bases). From germline, CDR1 is SGHRS and CDR2 YFSETQ. With 3 bases removed from V and 2 bases from J, the gap between germline ends came to 20 bases. The CDR3 is made up of 17 amino acids. The CDR3 spells CASSSIPGLGVQETQYF. The CDR3 region has the DNA TGCGCCAGCAGCTCAATACCGGGACTCGGGGTACAAGAGACCCAGTACTTC.

V gene TRBV2 combines with J gene TRBJ2-7; D is unresolved. Trimming took off 6 bases at V and 4 bases at J, with 7 bases between the two ends. The CDR3 runs 11 residues. Germline CDR1 reads SNHLY; CDR2 reads FYNNEI. The CDR3 nucleotides read TGTGCCAGCAGCGGTGATTACGAGCAGTACTTC. Translated, it gives CASSGDYEQYF. The variable domain in full, completed from reference TRBV2 and TRBJ2-7, reads EPEVTQTPSHQVTQMGQEVILRCVPISNHLYFYWYRQILGQKVEFLVSFYNNEISEKSEIFDDQFSVERPDGSNFTLKIRSTKLEDSAMYFCASSGDYEQYFGPGTRLTVT.

This clone was observed a few times. This chain connects TRBV4-1 to TRBJ2-7; D is unclear. The CDR3 sequence is 16 residues long. Germline-derived CDR1 and CDR2 are MGHRA and YSYEKL. V lost 0 bases and J lost 2, with 14 bases in between. CDR3 DNA sequence: TGCGCCAGCAGCCAAGATCGGTTGTCCGGCACCTACGAGCAGTACTTC. Its translation: CASSQDRLSGTYEQYF.

The rearrangement links TRBV15 to TRBJ2-7; 8 bases are a match to TRBD1. Germline CDR1 is LNHNV and CDR2 is YYDKDF (reference sequence). There are 16 residues in the CDR3. The V segment lost 4 bases and the J segment 6 bases; nucleotides outside the gene matches: 14. CDR3 loop: CATSTLLKRTGGEQYF. CDR3 nucleotides: TGTGCCACCAGCACCCTATTAAAGAGAACAGGGGGCGAGCAGTACTTC.

This chain connects TRBV18 to TRBJ1-3; no firm D call. From germline, CDR1 is KGHSH and CDR2 LQKENI. CDR3 size: 14 residues. The ends were cut back, 6 bases at V and 4 bases at J, with 13 bases in the middle. The CDR3 nucleotides read TGTGCCAGCTCGCGAGAAAACGGGGGAAACACCATATATTTT. This translates into CASSRENGGNTIYF. Combining the CDR3 with reference TRBV18 and TRBJ1-3 gives the whole variable domain NAGVMQNPRHLVRRRGQEARLRCSPMKGHSHVYWYRQLPEEGLKFMVYLQKENIIDESGMPKERFSAEFPKEGPSILRIQQVVRGDSAAYFCASSRENGGNTIYFGEGSWLTVV.

In this sample, this clone turned up once. This rearrangement joins TRBV7-7 to TRBJ2-1; D is undetermined. The CDR3 contains 12 residues. The V end was cut by 1 base, the J end by 10 bases, with 8 bases between. Germline V gene data show CDR1 as SSHAT and CDR2 as FNYEAQ (reference sequence). CDR3 DNA sequence: TGTGCCAGCAGCTTAGGAGGAACGGAGCAGTTCTTC. Its translation: CASSLGGTEQFF.

V gene TRBV5-1 combines with J gene TRBJ2-1, with D tentatively TRBD1 (5 bases). Germline CDR1 reads SGHRS; CDR2 reads YFSETQ. CDR3 length: 15 residues. V was shortened by 4 bases and J by 0 bases, with 11 bases between the two germline ends. This CDR3 is CASSMDTSSYNEQFF. Here the CDR3 DNA reads TGCGCCAGCAGCATGGACACGAGCTCCTACAATGAGCAGTTCTTC. The whole variable domain, filled in from reference TRBV5-1 and TRBJ2-1, reads KAGVTQTPRYLIKTRGQQVTLSCSPISGHRSVSWYQQTPGQGLQFLFEYFSETQRNKGNFPGRFSGRQFSNSRSEMNVSTLELGDSALYLCASSMDTSSYNEQFFGPGTRLTVL.

This chain connects TRBV4-1 to TRBJ2-7; maybe TRBD1 (5 bases). The CDR3 length is 15 residues. Trimming took 0 bases from V and 6 from J, leaving 15 bases between them. Germline V gives CDR1 MGHRA, CDR2 YSYEKL. DNA of the CDR3: TGCGCCAGCAGCCAAGAAGTAGCAGGGAAAGGCGAGCAGTACTTC. Its translation: CASSQEVAGKGEQYF.